One and the same sample provided the 4 T cell receptor beta chains below, sequenced in a study of cytomegalovirus exposure and HLA in healthy donors. Vbeta (60) and Jbeta (13) primers were used in the PCR. The data were produced by immunoSEQ multiplex PCR, yet TCRdb's version contains in-frame clones alone and is incomplete. The sample carries 120,000 or so clones, around three quarters recorded once. The sequencing sample was made of PBMCs. The receptor set was obtained from a man aged 50 or older in good health and CMV-seropositive.

The chain has TRBV10-1 and TRBJ2-3; the D gene is possibly TRBD2 (6 bases). The V end was cut by 0 bases, the J end by 5 bases, with 12 bases between. From germline, CDR1 is WNHNN and CDR2 SYGVQD (reference sequence). The length of the CDR3 is 15 residues. CDR3: CASSESGAGRDTQYF. The CDR3 DNA sequence: TGCGCCAGCAGTGAGTCTGGAGCGGGTAGAGATACGCAGTATTTT.

This clone was counted only a few times. This chain links TRBV5-6 with TRBJ2-6; possible D gene TRBD2, 5 bases. This CDR3 is 15 amino acids long. The germline CDR1 and CDR2 sequences are SGHDT and YYEEEE. V dropped 3 bases and J dropped 0 bases, with 7 bases sitting between them. Written as DNA, the CDR3 is TGTGCCAGCAGCTACGGGATCTCTGGGGCCAACGTCCTGACTTTC. Translating it yields CASSYGISGANVLTF.

This sequence joins TRBV6-5 and TRBJ1-5; perhaps TRBD1 as D (6 bases). The V end was cut by 0 bases, the J end by 7 bases, with 13 bases between. Germline CDR1 and CDR2: MNHEY and SVGAGI. This CDR3 is 15 amino acids long. CDR3 amino acids: CASSYSIRGEQPQHF. The CDR3 coding sequence is TGTGCCAGCAGTTACTCGATCAGGGGAGAACAGCCCCAGCATTTT.

This clone was seen only once. The CDR3 DNA sequence: TGTGCCAGCAGGTCGGCAGGGCTCAACTATGGCTACACCTTC. Residues: CASRSAGLNYGYTF. The chain combines TRBV28 with TRBJ1-2; weak D call: TRBD1 (5 bases). With 6 bases removed from V and 2 bases from J, the gap between germline ends came to 13 bases. In germline, CDR1 is MDHEN, CDR2 SYDVKM. CDR3 length equals 14 residues.